A single T cell receptor beta chain is shown here with its context. The source of the sample is a study of blood T cells in healthy people across ages. Germline V gene lookup returns CDR1 MNHNY and CDR2 SVGAGI (reference sequence). CDR3 length: 14 residues. Trimming shortened V by 0 bases and J by 3 bases, and 8 bases separated the two germline ends. For the second PCR, which ran for 7 to 11 cycles, a sample-barcoded 5' primer and a J-beta primer mix were used. In TCRdb, the 5' RACE reads were re-called with MiXCR into one record per CDR3 protein. The sample has about 730,000 distinct CDR3 sequences; roughly 41% are singletons.

This TCR derives from a woman aged 55-70 years in good health. V gene TRBV6-6 combines with J gene TRBJ1-1; no definite D call. The sequenced material came from blood. Here the CDR3 reads CASSYSGADTEAFF. The CDR3 region has the DNA TGTGCCAGCAGTTACTCTGGTGCGGACACTGAAGCTTTCTTT.